This entry describes one T cell receptor beta chain. Its target is not known. The sample comes from a study of cytomegalovirus exposure and HLA in healthy donors. Study results and limitations: Exclusion applied to some V segments, including TRBV6-2 and TRBV6-3, as they were indistinguishable.

Vbeta (60) and Jbeta (13) primers were used in the PCR. Some clones are missing from TCRdb's copy, which holds only in-frame ones; the method was immunoSEQ multiplex PCR. This sample has about 170,000 clones, with about 59% found just once. The CDR3 spans 14 residues. With V trimmed by 6 bases and J by 5 bases, 3 bases remained unmatched. CDR1 is SNHLY, CDR2 FYNNEI, per germline. The origin of this receptor is a man between 35 and 55 years old in good health and CMV-seronegative. V is TRBV2 and J is TRBJ2-7, with 14 bases aligning to TRBD2. Source material: PBMCs. CDR3 sequence: CASRRGLAGDEQYF. The CDR3 DNA sequence: TGTGCCAGCAGGAGGGGACTAGCGGGAGACGAGCAGTACTTC.